What follows describes a single T cell receptor beta chain. What it binds is unknown. The junction and the germline gene differ at one end; a read error may be behind it. This CDR3 spans 14 amino acids. CDR1 and CDR2 (germline): LNHNV, YYDKDF (reference sequence). Sequencing libraries made from TCR beta cDNA carried unique molecular identifiers. Input of about 0.85 to 10 million T cells yielded 550,000 or so cDNA molecules. TCRdb used MiXCR to reprocess the PCR reads, holding one entry per CDR3 protein. The data contain 600,000 to 750,000 distinct CDR3 sequences, 59% of them singletons. The record originates from a study of post-analysis software for immune sequencing data. Broader study findings: Patients had higher frequencies than controls of five or six TRBV segments, including TRBV5-6, TRBV5-1 and TRBV20-1. With F measure, samples from one preparation batch clustered together strongly. Comparison with controls showed significantly lower normalized Chao1 diversity in multiple sclerosis patients.

The TCR originated in a girl aged 2 to 10 with multiple sclerosis. Sequencing was carried out using blood. The chain combines TRBV15 with TRBJ2-3; TRBD2 is a possible D gene (7 bases). In nucleotides, the CDR3 is TGTGCCACCAGCAGGGGGGGGGCCACAGATACGCGGTATTTT. Residues: CATSRGGATDTRYF.